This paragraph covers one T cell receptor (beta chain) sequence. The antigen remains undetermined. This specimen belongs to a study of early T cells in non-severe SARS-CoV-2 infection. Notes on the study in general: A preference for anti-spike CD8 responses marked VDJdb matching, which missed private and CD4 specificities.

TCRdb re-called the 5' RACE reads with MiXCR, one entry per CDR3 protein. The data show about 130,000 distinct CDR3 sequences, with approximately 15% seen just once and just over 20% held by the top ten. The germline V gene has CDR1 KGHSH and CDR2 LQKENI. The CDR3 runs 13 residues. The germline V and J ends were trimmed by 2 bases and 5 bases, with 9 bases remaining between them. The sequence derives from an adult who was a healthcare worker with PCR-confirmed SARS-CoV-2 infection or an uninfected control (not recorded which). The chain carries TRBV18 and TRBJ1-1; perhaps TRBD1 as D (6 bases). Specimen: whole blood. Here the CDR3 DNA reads TGTGCCAGCTCACCAAAACAGGGTACTGAAGCTTTCTTT. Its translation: CASSPKQGTEAFF.